This TCR beta chain was retrieved from a study of T-cell memory formation after mild COVID-19. General study points: Clones that contracted from day 15 to 85 were balanced CD4/CD8, while later expanders leaned CD4+. The pre-infection memory compartment contained some responding clones, suggesting cross-reactive memory joined. Contracting CD4+ clones lay largely in CM and EM, with CD8+ ones residing in EMRA.

Germline V gene sequence: CDR1 SEHNR, CDR2 FQNEAQ (reference sequence). This CDR3 region has 16 residues. Trimming shortened V by 0 bases and J by 1 base, and 12 bases separated the two germline ends. As regards this clonotype: Antigen specificity is unknown.

From 5'RACE with constant-segment primers came TCR alpha and TCR beta cDNA libraries that carried sample barcodes and UMIs. TCRdb re-analysed the 5' RACE reads in MiXCR, keeping a single row per CDR3 protein. The data contain around 250,000 distinct CDR3 sequences, 15% to 20% of them seen just once; the ten biggest clones take up roughly 20%. The chain uses TRBV7-9 and TRBJ1-1; D is possibly TRBD1 (5 bases). This clonotype was obtained from a man younger than 30 who had mild COVID-19 (a few samples of this study predate the infection). Cell type and time point are not known. Sequencing input: PBMCs or a T cell subset sorted from them (not recorded which). The CDR3 loop is CASSLARAAANTEAFF. CDR3 sequence (DNA): TGTGCCAGCAGCTTAGCCAGGGCGGCAGCGAACACTGAAGCTTTCTTT.